Sequencing of this T cell receptor (beta chain) was carried out in a study of blood T cell repertoires in COVID-19. Turning to the study itself: Specimens from acute and convalescent COVID-19 originated in the United States, Italy and Spain. In each case, the material was cDNA or gDNA derived from T cells, B-cell-depleted T cells, or PBMCs.

In the authors' workflow: Reference gene primers were amplified, and this amplification served to estimate nucleated cell counts. Profiling relied on immunoSEQ multiplex PCR, and the TCRdb table lists in-frame clones only, not all of them. D and trimming come from the DNA, and the V and J calls and clone size come from that table. The sample includes about 250,000 clones, around 81% of them seen just once. The V gene's germline CDR1 is SEHNR and CDR2 FQNEAQ (reference sequence). The CDR3 runs to 15 residues. V lost 5 bases and J 1 base, leaving 11 bases between the germline ends. Sequenced sample: peripheral blood. The chain uses TRBV7-9 and TRBJ2-2; no reliable D call. This TCR was sampled from a woman aged 55-75 years with active or convalescent COVID-19. The CDR3 spells CASSKGRVNTGELFF. The CDR3, as DNA: TGTGCCAGCAGCAAAGGACGGGTGAACACCGGGGAGCTGTTTTTT.